A selection of T cell receptor beta chains follows, all from one sample in a study of T cells in Graves' hyperthyroidism and ophthalmopathy. TCRdb re-called the multiplex PCR reads with MiXCR, one entry per CDR3 protein. The sample lists fewer than 500,000 distinct CDR3 sequences, 14% seen once, with 15% to 20% in the top ten. The source material was blood. These receptors were taken from a woman in her 30s with Graves' ophthalmopathy. Both conserved end residues are part of each CDR3. A D gene is named only where the DNA matches it firmly. A row's size may be missing; if present it is once, few, many or a size class.

v_gene	d_gene	abundance	j_gene	CDR3aa	CDR3nt
TRBV5-1	-	many	TRBJ2-7	CASSNGDYEQYF	TGCGCCAGCAGCAACGGAGACTACGAGCAGTACTTC
TRBV20-1	-	few	TRBJ2-5	CSARAPRGAETQYF	TGCAGTGCTAGAGCCCCGCGGGGTGCGGAGACCCAGTACTTC
TRBV7-9	-	many	TRBJ2-2	CASSLVGPGELFF	TGTGCCAGCAGCTTAGTAGGGCCCGGGGAGCTGTTTTTT
TRBV6-1	TRBD2	many	TRBJ2-1	CASTLESGVGDEQFF	TGTGCCAGCACATTGGAGAGCGGGGTAGGCGATGAGCAGTTCTTC
TRBV11-2	-	many	TRBJ1-5	CASSLGAGGNQPQHF	TGTGCCAGCAGCCTCGGGGCAGGGGGCAATCAGCCCCAGCATTTT
TRBV6-5	-	many	TRBJ1-2	CASSYVGRNHYGYTF	TGTGCCAGCAGTTACGTCGGCAGGAACCACTATGGCTACACCTTC
TRBV5-4	TRBD1	once	TRBJ2-7	CASSLGGWTGIDEQYF	TGTGCCAGCAGCTTGGGAGGGTGGACAGGAATAGACGAGCAGTACTTC
TRBV20-1	TRBD2	-	TRBJ2-1	CSASGTSGDSYNEQFF	TGCAGTGCTTCCGGGACTAGCGGGGACTCCTACAATGAGCAGTTCTTC
TRBV5-1	TRBD1	-	TRBJ1-1	CASSLGGTGGTEAFF	TGTGCCAGCAGCTTGGGTGGGACAGGGGGGACTGAAGCTTTCTTT
TRBV10-3	-	few	TRBJ1-6	CAISESKGNSPLHF	TGTGCCATCAGTGAGTCGAAGGGCAATTCACCCCTCCACTTT
TRBV28	-	many	TRBJ2-5	CASSFPLRDLYQETQYF	TGTGCCAGCAGTTTTCCTCTCCGCGACTTGTACCAAGAGACCCAGTACTTC
TRBV19	TRBD1	-	TRBJ2-7	CASSEVGTGSYEQYF	TGTGCCAGTAGTGAGGTCGGGACAGGCTCCTACGAGCAGTACTTC
TRBV11-2	-	-	TRBJ1-5	CASSLEITDTQHF	TGTGCCAGCAGCTTAGAGATCACAGATACGCAGCATTTT
TRBV20-1	TRBD2	-	TRBJ2-1	CSAFKREGSYNEQFF	TGCAGTGCTTTTAAGCGGGAGGGCTCCTACAATGAGCAGTTCTTC
TRBV4-2	TRBD1	many	TRBJ1-2	CASSQARTGGYGYTF	TGTGCCAGCAGCCAAGCCAGGACAGGGGGCTATGGCTACACCTTC
TRBV7-9	-	many	TRBJ1-1	CASSPDPNTEAFF	TGTGCCAGCAGCCCGGATCCGAACACTGAAGCTTTCTTT
TRBV15	TRBD1	many	TRBJ1-2	CATSRDGTGTYGYTF	TGTGCCACCAGCAGAGATGGGACAGGGACTTATGGCTACACCTTC
TRBV28	-	-	TRBJ1-3	CASSLSAGATGNTIYF	TGTGCCAGCAGTTTGTCCGCGGGGGCGACTGGAAACACCATATATTTT
TRBV27	-	-	TRBJ1-1	CASSLWGQNTEAFF	TGTGCCAGCAGTTTATGGGGACAGAACACTGAAGCTTTCTTT
TRBV7-8	-	once	TRBJ2-7	CASNRGAGDEQYF	TGTGCCAGCAACCGAGGGGCTGGGGACGAGCAGTACTTC
TRBV15	-	few	TRBJ1-5	CATSRGRDTSNQPQHF	TGTGCCACCAGCAGAGGAAGGGACACTAGCAATCAGCCCCAGCATTTT
TRBV4-1	TRBD1	-	TRBJ1-2	CASSLIFPDRGDYGYTF	TGCGCCAGCAGCCTCATCTTCCCGGACAGGGGGGACTATGGCTACACCTTC
TRBV3-1	-	many	TRBJ2-1	CASSQDPDNEQFF	TGTGCCAGCAGCCAAGATCCGGATAATGAGCAGTTCTTC
TRBV20-1	TRBD2	many	TRBJ2-1	CSAQTRRGNNEQFF	TGCAGTGCACAGACGAGGCGGGGGAATAATGAGCAGTTCTTC
TRBV9	-	-	TRBJ2-2	CASSHPGTGELFF	TGTGCCAGTTCCCACCCGGGCACCGGGGAGCTGTTTTTT
TRBV6-2/TRBV6-3	TRBD1	-	TRBJ1-4	CASGQGSTNGKLFF	TGTGCCAGCGGACAGGGCTCAACTAATGGAAAACTGTTTTTT
TRBV20-1	TRBD1	once	TRBJ2-2	CSARDDSGTGTGELFF	TGCAGTGCTAGAGACGATTCCGGGACAGGGACCGGGGAGCTGTTTTTT
TRBV2	-	many	TRBJ2-1	CANGPTYNEQFF	TGTGCCAACGGGCCAACCTACAATGAGCAGTTCTTC
TRBV3-1	TRBD1	many	TRBJ2-1	CASRDRDSVNEQFF	TGTGCCAGCAGGGACCGGGACAGTGTGAATGAGCAGTTCTTC
TRBV20-1	-	many	TRBJ2-7	CSAEKELPSSYEQYF	TGCAGTGCGGAGAAAGAACTCCCGAGCTCCTACGAGCAGTACTTC
TRBV18	TRBD2	-	TRBJ2-7	CASSPAWRGDPYEQYF	TGTGCCAGCTCACCAGCCTGGCGGGGGGACCCCTACGAGCAGTACTTC
TRBV7-2	-	-	TRBJ2-1	CASSLAAGAGYEQFF	TGTGCCAGCAGCTTAGCGGCGGGGGCCGGGTATGAGCAGTTCTTC
TRBV11-3	-	-	TRBJ2-2	CASSLDSRSSGELFF	TGTGCCAGCAGCTTAGACAGCCGGTCGTCGGGGGAGCTGTTTTTT
TRBV28	-	many	TRBJ2-5	CASSPNYELGQETQYF	TGTGCCAGCAGTCCCAACTACGAGCTGGGACAAGAGACCCAGTACTTC
TRBV7-8	-	-	TRBJ2-5	CASSLGPTAGETQYF	TGTGCCAGCAGCTTGGGACCGACTGCCGGGGAGACCCAGTACTTC
TRBV3-1	TRBD1	many	TRBJ2-6	CASSPTGGVISGANVLTF	TGTGCCAGCAGCCCAACAGGGGGTGTAATCTCTGGGGCCAACGTCCTGACTTTC
TRBV24-1	-	many	TRBJ1-6	CATSAGSGTSYSPLHF	TGTGCCACCAGTGCCGGGTCCGGGACAAGTTATTCACCCCTCCACTTT
TRBV29-1	-	few	TRBJ2-1	CSGKGHRTYNEQFF	TGCAGCGGTAAGGGACACCGTACCTACAATGAGCAGTTCTTC
TRBV4-2	TRBD2	few	TRBJ2-2	CASSPSGGAPGELFF	TGTGCCAGCAGTCCTAGCGGGGGGGCCCCCGGGGAGCTGTTTTTT
TRBV6-1	TRBD1	-	TRBJ1-5	CASGPDRDGDQPQHF	TGTGCCAGCGGCCCCGACAGGGATGGAGATCAGCCCCAGCATTTT
TRBV6-7	TRBD2	few	TRBJ2-5	CASSYFQRGDQETQYF	TGTGCCAGCAGTTACTTCCAGCGGGGAGACCAAGAGACCCAGTACTTC
TRBV5-1	-	many	TRBJ2-7	CASSLAGAPYEQYF	TGCGCCAGCAGCTTGGCTGGGGCCCCCTACGAGCAGTACTTC
TRBV12-3/TRBV12-4	TRBD2	few	TRBJ2-1	CASARAGGYNEQFF	TGTGCCAGCGCTAGAGCGGGGGGCTACAATGAGCAGTTCTTC
TRBV15	-	-	TRBJ2-1	CATSRDGDGDSYNEQFF	TGTGCCACCAGCAGAGATGGTGACGGGGACTCCTACAATGAGCAGTTCTTC
TRBV7-3	-	many	TRBJ2-1	CASSLSLNNEQFF	TGTGCCAGCAGCTTGTCACTTAACAATGAGCAGTTCTTC